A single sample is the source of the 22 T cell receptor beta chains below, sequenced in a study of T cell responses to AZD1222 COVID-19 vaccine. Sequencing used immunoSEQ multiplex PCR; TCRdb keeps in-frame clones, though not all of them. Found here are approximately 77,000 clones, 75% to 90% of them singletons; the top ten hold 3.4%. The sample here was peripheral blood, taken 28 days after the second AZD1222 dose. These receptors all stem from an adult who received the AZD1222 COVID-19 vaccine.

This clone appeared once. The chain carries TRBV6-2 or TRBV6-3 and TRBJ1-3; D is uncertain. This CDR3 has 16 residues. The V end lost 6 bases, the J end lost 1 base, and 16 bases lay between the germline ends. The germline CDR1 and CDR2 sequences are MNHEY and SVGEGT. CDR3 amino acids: CASSRWTDSSGNTIYF. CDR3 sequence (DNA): TGTGCCAGCAGCCGTTGGACGGACTCTTCTGGAAACACCATATATTTT.

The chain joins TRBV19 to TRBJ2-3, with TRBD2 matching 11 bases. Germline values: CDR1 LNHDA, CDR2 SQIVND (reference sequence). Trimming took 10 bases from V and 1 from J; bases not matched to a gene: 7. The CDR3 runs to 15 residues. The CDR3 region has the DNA TGTGCCACTATAGCGGGGGGGCGGGGCACAGATACGCAGTATTTT. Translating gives CATIAGGRGTDTQYF. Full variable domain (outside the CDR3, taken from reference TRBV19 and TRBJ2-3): DGGITQSPKYLFRKEGQNVTLSCEQNLNHDAMYWYRQDPGQGLRLIYYSQIVNDFQKGDIAEGYSVSREKKESFPLTVTSAQKNPTAFYLCATIAGGRGTDTQYFGPGTRLTVL.

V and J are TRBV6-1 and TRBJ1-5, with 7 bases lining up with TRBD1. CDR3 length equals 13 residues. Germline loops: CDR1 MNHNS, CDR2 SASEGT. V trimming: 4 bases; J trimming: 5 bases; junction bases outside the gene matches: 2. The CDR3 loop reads CASSATGDQPQHF. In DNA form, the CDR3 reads TGTGCCAGCAGTGCAACAGGGGATCAGCCCCAGCATTTT.

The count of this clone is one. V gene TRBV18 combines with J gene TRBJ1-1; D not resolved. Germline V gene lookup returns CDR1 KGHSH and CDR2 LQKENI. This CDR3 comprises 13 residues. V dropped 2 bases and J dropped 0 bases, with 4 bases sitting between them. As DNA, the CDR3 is TGTGCCAGCTCACCAAGAATGAACACTGAAGCTTTCTTT. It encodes CASSPRMNTEAFF. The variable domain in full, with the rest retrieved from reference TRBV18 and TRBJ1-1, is NAGVMQNPRHLVRRRGQEARLRCSPMKGHSHVYWYRQLPEEGLKFMVYLQKENIIDESGMPKERFSAEFPKEGPSILRIQQVVRGDSAAYFCASSPRMNTEAFFGQGTRLTVV.

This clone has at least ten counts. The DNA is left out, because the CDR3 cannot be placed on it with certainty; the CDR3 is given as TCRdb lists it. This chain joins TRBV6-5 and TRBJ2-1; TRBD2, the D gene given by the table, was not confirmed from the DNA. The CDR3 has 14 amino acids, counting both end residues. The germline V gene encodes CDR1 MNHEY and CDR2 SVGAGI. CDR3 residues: CASSSSPGRNEQFF.

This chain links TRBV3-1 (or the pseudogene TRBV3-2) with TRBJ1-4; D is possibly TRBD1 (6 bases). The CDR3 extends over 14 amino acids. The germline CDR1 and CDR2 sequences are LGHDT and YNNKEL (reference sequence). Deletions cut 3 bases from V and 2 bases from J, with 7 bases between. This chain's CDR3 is CASSHRGTNEKLFF. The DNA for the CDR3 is TGTGCCAGCAGCCACAGGGGTACTAATGAAAAACTGTTTTTT.

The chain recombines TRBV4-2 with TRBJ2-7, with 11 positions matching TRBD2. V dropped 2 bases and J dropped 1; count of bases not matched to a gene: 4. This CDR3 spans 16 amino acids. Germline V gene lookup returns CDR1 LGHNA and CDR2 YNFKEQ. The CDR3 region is CASSQSLAGGSYEQYF. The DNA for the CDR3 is TGTGCCAGCAGCCAATCTCTAGCGGGAGGTTCCTACGAGCAGTACTTC.

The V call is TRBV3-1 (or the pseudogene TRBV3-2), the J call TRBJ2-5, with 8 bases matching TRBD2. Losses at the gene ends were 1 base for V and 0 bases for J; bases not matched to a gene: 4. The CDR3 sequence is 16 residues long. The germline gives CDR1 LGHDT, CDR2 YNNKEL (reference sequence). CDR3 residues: CASSQAGGADQETQYF. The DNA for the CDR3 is TGTGCCAGCAGCCAAGCGGGGGGGGCTGACCAAGAGACCCAGTACTTC.

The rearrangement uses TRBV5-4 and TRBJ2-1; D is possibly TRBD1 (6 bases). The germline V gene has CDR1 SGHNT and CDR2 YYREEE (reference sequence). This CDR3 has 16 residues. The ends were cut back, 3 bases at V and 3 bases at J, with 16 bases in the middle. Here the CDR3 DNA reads TGTGCCAGCAGCTCGCGATTCCGAGGGGGCTACAATGAGCAGTTCTTC. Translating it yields CASSSRFRGGYNEQFF.

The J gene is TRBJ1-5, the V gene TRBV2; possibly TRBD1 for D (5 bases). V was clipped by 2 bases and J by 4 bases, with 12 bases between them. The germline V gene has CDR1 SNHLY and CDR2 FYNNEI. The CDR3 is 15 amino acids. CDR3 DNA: TGTGCCAGCAGTGAAACCCGGGGGTGGAATCAGCCCCAGCATTTT. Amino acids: CASSETRGWNQPQHF.

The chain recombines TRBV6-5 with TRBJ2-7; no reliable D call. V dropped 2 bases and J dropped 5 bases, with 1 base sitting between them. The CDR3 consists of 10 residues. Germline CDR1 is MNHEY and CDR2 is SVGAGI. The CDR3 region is CASSYHEQYF. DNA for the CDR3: TGTGCCAGCAGTTACCACGAGCAGTACTTC.

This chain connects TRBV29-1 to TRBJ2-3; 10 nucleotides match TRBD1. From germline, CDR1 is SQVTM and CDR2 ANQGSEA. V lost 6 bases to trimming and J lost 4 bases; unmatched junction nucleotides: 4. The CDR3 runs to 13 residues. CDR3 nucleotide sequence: TGCAGCGTGGACAGGGGGGGGTCAGATACGCAGTATTTT. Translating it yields CSVDRGGSDTQYF.

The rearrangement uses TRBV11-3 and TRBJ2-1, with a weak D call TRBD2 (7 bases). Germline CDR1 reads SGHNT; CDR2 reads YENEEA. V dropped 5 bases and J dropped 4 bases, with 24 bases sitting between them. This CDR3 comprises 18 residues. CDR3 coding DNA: TGTGCCAGCAGCCCCGGTTGGACAGCGGGGAAACCTTACAATGAGCAGTTCTTC. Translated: CASSPGWTAGKPYNEQFF.

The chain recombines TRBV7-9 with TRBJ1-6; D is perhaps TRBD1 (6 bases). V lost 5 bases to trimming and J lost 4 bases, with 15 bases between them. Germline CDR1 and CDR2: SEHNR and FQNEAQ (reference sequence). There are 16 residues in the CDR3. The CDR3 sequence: CASSLIQGLYNSPLHF. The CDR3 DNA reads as TGTGCCAGCAGCCTAATTCAGGGGCTTTATAATTCACCCCTCCACTTT.

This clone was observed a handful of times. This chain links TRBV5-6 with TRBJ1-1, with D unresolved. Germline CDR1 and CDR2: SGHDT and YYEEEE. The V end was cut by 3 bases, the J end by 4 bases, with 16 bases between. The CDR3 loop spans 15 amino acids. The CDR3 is CASSSVALMGTEAFF. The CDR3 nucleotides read TGTGCCAGCAGCTCGGTGGCACTGATGGGCACTGAAGCTTTCTTT.

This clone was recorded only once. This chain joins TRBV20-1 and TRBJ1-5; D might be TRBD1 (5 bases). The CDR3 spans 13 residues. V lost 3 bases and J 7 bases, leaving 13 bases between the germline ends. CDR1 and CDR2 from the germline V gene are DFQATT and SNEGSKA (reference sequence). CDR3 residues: CSASYQGAQPQHF. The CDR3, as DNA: TGCAGTGCTAGTTATCAGGGAGCACAGCCCCAGCATTTT.

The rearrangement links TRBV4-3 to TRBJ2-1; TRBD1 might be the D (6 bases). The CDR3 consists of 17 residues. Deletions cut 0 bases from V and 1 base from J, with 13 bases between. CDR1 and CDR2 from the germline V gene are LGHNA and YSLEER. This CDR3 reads CASSQDMGAPSYNEQFF. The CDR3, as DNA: TGCGCCAGCAGCCAAGATATGGGGGCGCCGTCCTACAATGAGCAGTTCTTC.

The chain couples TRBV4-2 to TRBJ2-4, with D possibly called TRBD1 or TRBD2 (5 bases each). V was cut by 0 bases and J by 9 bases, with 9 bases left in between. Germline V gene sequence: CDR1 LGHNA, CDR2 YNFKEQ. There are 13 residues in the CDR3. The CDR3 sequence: CASSQDRGGIQYF. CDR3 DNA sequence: TGTGCCAGCAGCCAAGACCGGGGCGGCATTCAGTACTTC.

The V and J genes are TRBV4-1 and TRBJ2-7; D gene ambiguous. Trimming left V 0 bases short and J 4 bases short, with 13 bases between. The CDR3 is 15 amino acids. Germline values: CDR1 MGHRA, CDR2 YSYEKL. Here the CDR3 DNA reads TGCGCCAGCAGCCAAGAATTACAGACACGTTACGAGCAGTACTTC. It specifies CASSQELQTRYEQYF.

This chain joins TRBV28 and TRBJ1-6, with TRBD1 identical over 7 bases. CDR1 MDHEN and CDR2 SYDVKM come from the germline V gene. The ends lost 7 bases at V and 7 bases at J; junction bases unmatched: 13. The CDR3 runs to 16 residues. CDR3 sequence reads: CASKSVLGQKNSPLHF. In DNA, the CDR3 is TGTGCCAGCAAGTCGGTTTTGGGACAGAAAAATTCACCCCTCCACTTT.

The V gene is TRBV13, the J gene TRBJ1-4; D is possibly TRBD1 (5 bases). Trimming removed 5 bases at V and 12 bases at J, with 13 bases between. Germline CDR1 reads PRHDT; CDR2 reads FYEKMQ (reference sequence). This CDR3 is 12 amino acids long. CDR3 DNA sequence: TGTGCCAGCAGCGACCGGGACGGCGAACTGTTTTTT. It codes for CASSDRDGELFF. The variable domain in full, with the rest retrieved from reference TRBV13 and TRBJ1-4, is AAGVIQSPRHLIKEKRETATLKCYPIPRHDTVYWYQQGPGQDPQFLISFYEKMQSDKGSIPDRFSAQQFSDYHSELNMSSLELGDSALYFCASSDRDGELFFGSGTQLSVL.

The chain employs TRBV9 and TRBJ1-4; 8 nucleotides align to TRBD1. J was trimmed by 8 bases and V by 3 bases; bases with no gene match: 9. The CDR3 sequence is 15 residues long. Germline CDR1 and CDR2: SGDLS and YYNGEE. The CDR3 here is CASSGPQGAAEKLFF. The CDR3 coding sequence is TGTGCCAGCAGCGGACCTCAGGGGGCGGCCGAAAAACTGTTTTTT.